The 17 T cell receptor beta chains in this list originate from one sample, sequenced in a study of OX40 agonist ivuxolimab in advanced cancers. The method was immunoSEQ multiplex PCR; TCRdb's version includes in-frame clones alone and lacks a portion of them. The sample has about 70,000 clones; around nine tenths are singletons. Sequenced material: CD4+ or CD8+ T cells sorted from blood, taken in a trial of the OX40 agonist ivuxolimab. The receptors derive from an adult with an advanced solid tumor such as melanoma, head and neck, liver or kidney cancer.

The chain links TRBV12-5 to TRBJ2-3; D is undetermined. V was pared by 0 bases and J by 2 bases, with 18 bases between. CDR1 LGHNT and CDR2 FRNRAP come from the germline V gene. The CDR3 covers 18 residues. CDR3 protein: CASGLVLVGRKNTDTQYF. CDR3 sequence (DNA): TGTGCTAGTGGTTTGGTACTGGTAGGGCGAAAGAACACAGATACGCAGTATTTT.

The chain carries TRBV7-2 and TRBJ1-6, with D unclear. The CDR3 is made up of 15 amino acids. The V gene lost 3 bases and the J gene lost 10 bases, with 16 bases spanning the gap. From germline, CDR1 is SGHTA and CDR2 FQGNSA. This CDR3 reads CASSFWQTGESPLHF. Written as DNA, the CDR3 is TGTGCCAGCAGCTTTTGGCAGACTGGGGAATCACCCCTCCACTTT.

The V gene is TRBV7-2, the J gene TRBJ2-7; D is perhaps TRBD2 (5 bases). The CDR3 has 11 amino acids. V dropped 8 bases and J dropped 7 bases, with 12 bases sitting between them. From germline, CDR1 is SGHTA and CDR2 FQGNSA. The CDR3: CASSRVKEQYF. The CDR3 coding sequence is TGTGCCAGCTCGCGGGTGAAAGAGCAGTACTTC.

Worth noting for this clone: The junction departs from the called germline gene at one end, perhaps through a read error. The chain recombines TRBV7-2 with TRBJ2-5; D gene uncertain. The CDR3 loop spans 12 amino acids. The germline gives CDR1 SGHTA, CDR2 FQGNSA. CDR3 residues: CASSLGTEVPHF. In DNA, the CDR3 is TGTGCCAGCAGCTTAGGGACCGAAGTCCCCCACTTC.

The V gene is TRBV11-2, the J gene TRBJ2-7, with a weak D call TRBD1 (6 bases). There are 15 residues in the CDR3. The ends were cut back, 1 base at V and 2 bases at J, with 12 bases in the middle. Germline lookup yields CDR1 SGHAT and CDR2 FQNNGV. Here the CDR3 DNA reads TGTGCCAGCAGCTTAGGGGTACAGGGTCCCTACGAGCAGTACTTC. Encoded protein: CASSLGVQGPYEQYF.

DNA for the CDR3: TGTGCCAGCAGTGAAGGGACAGGGAGACATGGCTACACCTTC. Translated, it gives CASSEGTGRHGYTF. The chain couples TRBV2 to TRBJ1-2; the match to TRBD1 covers 8 bases. The CDR3 has 14 residues. Trimming removed 1 base from V and 6 bases from J; junction bases left unmatched: 4. The germline V gene has CDR1 SNHLY and CDR2 FYNNEI.

V usage is TRBV9 and J usage is TRBJ2-1; D is unresolved. Trimming shortened V by 3 bases and J by 6 bases, and 13 bases separated the two germline ends. CDR3 length: 14 residues. The germline gives CDR1 SGDLS, CDR2 YYNGEE. CDR3 DNA sequence: TGTGCCAGCAGCGCCCAGCTTGCAACCAATGAGCAGTTCTTC. The encoded protein is CASSAQLATNEQFF.

The V call is TRBV9, the J call TRBJ2-3; D gene ambiguous. Per the germline V gene, CDR1 is SGDLS and CDR2 is YYNGEE. The length of the CDR3 is 15 residues. Trimming shortened V by 2 bases and J by 1 base, and 11 bases separated the two germline ends. CDR3 sequence reads: CASSVSNFGTDTQYF. The CDR3 DNA follows: TGTGCCAGCAGCGTTAGCAATTTCGGCACAGATACGCAGTATTTT. Complete variable domain (other parts from reference TRBV9 and TRBJ2-3): DSGVTQTPKHLITATGQRVTLRCSPRSGDLSVYWYQQSLDQGLQFLIQYYNGEERAKGNILERFSAQQFPDLHSELNLSSLELGDSALYFCASSVSNFGTDTQYFGPGTRLTVL.

This rearrangement joins TRBV20-1 to TRBJ2-4; D gene uncertain. Germline V gene lookup returns CDR1 DFQATT and CDR2 SNEGSKA (reference sequence). V lost 1 base, J lost 6 bases, and 4 bases lay in between. The CDR3 is 11 residues long. DNA of the CDR3: TGCAGTGCTAGAGTTGGAAACATTCAGTACTTC. Protein product: CSARVGNIQYF.

The chain recombines TRBV21-1 with TRBJ2-7. TRBV21-1 is assigned pseudogene status. This CDR3 is built from 14 residues. The CDR3 sequence: CASSKTRMGSEQYF. CDR3 nucleotide sequence: TGTGCCAGCAGCAAAACGCGTATGGGGTCGGAGCAGTACTTC.

The chain joins TRBV19 to TRBJ1-5, with a tentative D call TRBD1 (6 bases). V lost 4 bases to trimming and J lost 5 bases, with 9 bases between them. CDR3 length equals 13 residues. The V gene's germline CDR1 is LNHDA and CDR2 SQIVND (reference sequence). For the CDR3, the DNA is TGTGCCAGTAGTAACGGGGGCTATCAGCCCCAGCATTTT. This codes for CASSNGGYQPQHF.

The chain recombines TRBV7-3 with TRBJ2-5, with 9 bases lining up with TRBD2. The CDR3 has 15 residues. V lost 2 bases and J lost 9; bases outside the gene matches: 10. Germline V lookup: CDR1 SGHTA, CDR2 FQGTGA. The CDR3 coding sequence is TGTGCCAGCAGCTTAGGGACTAGCAGGGGGTCGGCCCAGTACTTC. This gives the protein CASSLGTSRGSAQYF.

This rearrangement joins TRBV30 to TRBJ1-5; 7 bases agree with TRBD1. V lost 8 bases, J lost 0 bases, and 13 bases stayed unmatched. This CDR3 contains 16 residues. Germline CDR1 and CDR2: GTSNPN and SVGIG (reference sequence). In nucleotides, the CDR3 is TGTGCCCAAGGGACAGCCCCGGATTATAGCAATCAGCCCCAGCATTTT. It yields the protein CAQGTAPDYSNQPQHF.

The V and J genes are TRBV11-2 and TRBJ1-1; D ambiguous. V lost 4 bases to trimming and J lost 2 bases, with 11 bases between them. In germline, CDR1 is SGHAT, CDR2 FQNNGV. The CDR3 runs to 14 residues. The CDR3 coding sequence is TGTGCCAGCAGCTGGCGAGCCACTAACACTGAAGCTTTCTTT. Residues: CASSWRATNTEAFF.

This clone showed up just once. The chain has TRBV6-5 and TRBJ2-7; 10 bases agree with TRBD1. J lost 2 bases, V lost 2 bases, and 3 bases had no gene match. From germline, CDR1 is MNHEY and CDR2 SVGAGI. This CDR3 is 15 amino acids long. The CDR3 coding sequence is TGTGCCAGCAGTTACGACGGACAGGGGGCCTACGAGCAGTACTTC. Protein: CASSYDGQGAYEQYF.

This chain connects TRBV18 to TRBJ1-3; 7 nucleotides align to TRBD1. V shed 6 bases and J 0 bases; nucleotides not matched to a gene: 14. Germline V lookup: CDR1 KGHSH, CDR2 LQKENI. There are 18 residues in the CDR3. This chain's CDR3 is CASSHFQTGTASGNTIYF. In DNA, the CDR3 is TGTGCCAGCTCCCATTTCCAGACTGGGACAGCCTCTGGAAACACCATATATTTT.

This chain connects TRBV30 to TRBJ2-1, with D perhaps TRBD1 (5 bases). CDR3 length: 15 residues. Germline CDR1 reads GTSNPN; CDR2 reads SVGIG (reference sequence). The V and J ends lost 2 bases and 5 bases respectively, with 16 bases between them. The CDR3 DNA sequence: TGTGCCTGGAGTCCAGACAGCTCTTCCCACAATGAGCAGTTCTTC. Translating gives CAWSPDSSSHNEQFF.